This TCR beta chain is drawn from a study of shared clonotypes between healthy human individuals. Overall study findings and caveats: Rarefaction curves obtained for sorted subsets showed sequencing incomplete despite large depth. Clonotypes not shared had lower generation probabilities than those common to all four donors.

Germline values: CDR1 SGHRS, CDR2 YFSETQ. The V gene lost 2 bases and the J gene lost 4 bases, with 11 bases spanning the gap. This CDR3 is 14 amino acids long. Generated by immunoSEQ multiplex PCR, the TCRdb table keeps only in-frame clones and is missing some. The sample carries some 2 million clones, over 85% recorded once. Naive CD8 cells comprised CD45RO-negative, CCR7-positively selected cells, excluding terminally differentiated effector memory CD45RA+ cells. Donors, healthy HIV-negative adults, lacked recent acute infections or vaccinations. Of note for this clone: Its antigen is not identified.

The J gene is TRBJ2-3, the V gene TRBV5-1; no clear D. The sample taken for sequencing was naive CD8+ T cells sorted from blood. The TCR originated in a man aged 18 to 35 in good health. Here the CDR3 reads CASSFTASPDTQYF. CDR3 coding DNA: TGCGCCAGCAGCTTTACGGCCAGCCCAGATACGCAGTATTTT. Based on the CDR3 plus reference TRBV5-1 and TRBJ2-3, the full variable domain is KAGVTQTPRYLIKTRGQQVTLSCSPISGHRSVSWYQQTPGQGLQFLFEYFSETQRNKGNFPGRFSGRQFSNSRSEMNVSTLELGDSALYLCASSFTASPDTQYFGPGTRLTVL.